The entry below describes one T cell receptor beta chain. Its antigen remains unidentified. Nothing much larger sits one base from this clone, and base qualities are not available. TCRalpha and TCRbeta libraries were amplified separately by semi-nested PCR with Advantage 2 and reverse primers in the TRAC or TRBC constant regions. Between 3.5 and 500 ng of total RNA was used as input for first-strand cDNA synthesis. The TCR cDNA libraries were generated by 5'-RACE using the SMARTer PCR cDNA Synthesis kit, with a poly-dT primer driving first-strand synthesis. Semi-nested constant-region reverse primers carried 5-nucleotide sample-specific barcodes, and products were cleaned with the Zymo DNA Clean and Concentrator-5 kit. Up to ten barcoded samples were pooled, ligated to Illumina adaptors and sequenced as 2 x 150 bp paired-end reads on an Illumina MiSeq. On the authors' methods: Demultiplexed reads were aligned with BLAT to a custom library of all human TRAV, TRAJ, TRBV, TRBD and TRBJ combinations from IMGT. The best BLAT hits were picked using pslCDnaFilter (-maxAligns=1, -ignoreIntrons), and custom Perl scripts were used to calculate clonotype frequencies. Clones were called with MiXCR by TCRdb after fastp trimmed the public reads at Q25, and only in-frame beta chains were retained. When rows share a CDR3 protein, they turn into one entry using the most common DNA and genes. TCRdb's processing, not the authors' own work, is the source of the V and J calls. Within this sample are 7,000 to 10,000 distinct CDR3 sequences, with about 16% of them counted one time only. The ten largest clones capture almost 1.5% of the sample.

The cysteine opens and the phenylalanine closes a CDR3 of 20 amino acids. Of all the DNA, just the CDR3 is kept, 60 bases in frame from base 1. Sequences SEHNR (CDR1) and FQNEAQ (CDR2) are obtained from the germline V gene (reference sequence). V and J are truncated by 5 bases and 7 bases respectively, leaving an intervening sequence of 30 bases. This entry belongs to a study of T cells generated in artificial thymic organoids (dated by TCRdb to about 2017). Regarding the research as a whole: In some experiments, thymic T cells were further FACS-purified to deplete CD4 immature single positive or double positive precursors. Displayed repertoire sequencing data were described as representative of three independent experiments. The study compared TCR alpha and beta CDR3 repertoires of CD8 single positive T cells derived from in vitro artificial thymic organoids with the repertoires of thymic and peripheral blood naive CD8 T cells. What the research found in general, with its limitations: Physiological TCR clonotype diversity, comparable to that of thymic and blood naive CD8 T cells, was observed in organoid-derived CD8 single positive T cells.

Enrichment of primary CD8+ T cells was performed with magnetic beads using the Miltenyi CD8+ T cell Isolation Kit. Organoid and thymic CD3+TCRalphabeta+CD8 single positive T cells were FACS sorted before RNA extraction. Total RNA was purified from about 40,000 to 200,000 sorted cells per sample with the RNeasy Micro kit, and quality checked on an Agilent RNA 6000 Nano chip. Thymic fragments were dissected, disrupted by pipetting and passed through a 70 um strainer to release thymocytes. The sample taken for sequencing was naive CD8+ T cells from the thymus. The meaning of the sample's cell subset or site label: CD3+TCRalphabeta+CD8SP T cells; for blood, CD45RO-CCR7+ naive CD8+ T cells. Recombination joined TRBV7-9 with TRBJ1-6, with a weak D call of TRBD1 (5 bases match). The sequence was obtained from a human donor who gave cord blood stem cells for thymic organoid culture, a cardiac surgery patient who gave postnatal thymus, or a blood donor (not recorded which). CDR3 protein: CASSPKGIWQGGDSNSPLHF. Read as DNA, the sequence is TGTGCCAGCAGCCCAAAAGGTATCTGGCAGGGAGGCGATTCGAATTCACCCCTCCACTTT.